What follows are 24 T cell receptor beta chains derived from one specimen sequenced in a study of control samples from healthy donors and cancer patients. Assay used: immunoSEQ multiplex PCR; TCRdb lists only in-frame clones, some missing. The data contain 350,000 to 450,000 clones, roughly 90% of them singletons. The specimen sequenced was PBMCs. The receptors were sampled from a man in his forties with head and neck cancer.

This chain uses TRBV12-3 or TRBV12-4 with TRBJ1-2; the D gene is possibly TRBD1 (5 bases). The CDR3 totals 13 residues. The germline V and J ends were trimmed by 5 bases and 8 bases, with 15 bases remaining between them. DNA for the CDR3: TGTGCCAGCAGTCAGGAAGGGGCGAGGGGCTACACCTTC. Protein sequence: CASSQEGARGYTF.

The chain joins TRBV29-1 to TRBJ1-4, with 7 bases that match TRBD1. Unmatched junction bases numbered 12, after V lost 6 bases and J lost 11 bases. The CDR3 has 13 residues. The germline CDR1 and CDR2 sequences are SQVTM and ANQGSEA. The CDR3 loop reads CSVGDSLSGKLFF. The CDR3 DNA follows: TGCAGCGTCGGGGACAGCCTTAGCGGGAAACTGTTTTTT.

V is TRBV19 and J is TRBJ2-2; D is uncertain. The CDR3 runs 13 residues. The germline CDR1 and CDR2 sequences are LNHDA and SQIVND (reference sequence). Trimming cost V 3 bases and J 3 bases, with 5 bases left between them. CDR3 loop: CASSILDTGELFF. For the CDR3, the DNA is TGTGCCAGTAGTATTCTGGACACCGGGGAGCTGTTTTTT.

The chain combines TRBV6-2 or TRBV6-3 with TRBJ2-5; possible D gene TRBD2, 6 bases. From germline, CDR1 is MNHEY and CDR2 SVGEGT. CDR3 length: 15 amino acids. Trimming took 4 bases from V and 4 from J, leaving 16 bases between them. The chain's CDR3 is CASSSAWAGGETQYF. DNA of the CDR3: TGTGCCAGCAGTTCCGCTTGGGCCGGGGGAGAGACCCAGTACTTC.

The chain is built from TRBV9 and TRBJ2-1; D gene uncertain. The CDR3 sequence is 13 residues long. CDR1 and CDR2 from the germline V gene are SGDLS and YYNGEE. V was cut by 1 base and J by 7 bases, with 9 bases left in between. Here the CDR3 reads CASSVTAVNEQFF. The CDR3 DNA follows: TGTGCCAGCAGCGTAACGGCAGTTAATGAGCAGTTCTTC.

This chain joins TRBV21-1 and TRBJ1-1; no check of the table's D call, TRBD1, against the DNA was made. TRBV21-1 is a documented pseudogene. The CDR3 has 16 amino acids. The CDR3 DNA follows: TGTGCCAGCAGCAAAGGGGCAGGGGTTCCAATTTCTGAAGCTTTCTTT. It is translated as CASSKGAGVPISEAFF.

The CDR3 spells CASSVGTGANYGYTF. CDR3 nucleotide sequence: TGTGCCAGCAGCGTAGGTACAGGGGCCAACTATGGCTACACCTTC. The V call is TRBV9, the J call TRBJ1-2; TRBD1 matches at 7 bases. V was clipped by 0 bases and J by 2 bases; unmatched bases: 4. CDR3 length: 15 amino acids. Germline lookup yields CDR1 SGDLS and CDR2 YYNGEE.

This chain joins TRBV3-1 (or the pseudogene TRBV3-2) and TRBJ1-2, with 9 bases lining up with TRBD1. V trimming: 4 bases; J trimming: 0 bases; junction bases outside the gene matches: 9. The CDR3 consists of 17 residues. Germline CDR1 and CDR2: LGHDT and YNNKEL (reference sequence). The CDR3 DNA is TGTGCCAGCAGCCGCCCGGGACAGGGTGGTTCTAACTATGGCTACACCTTC. Amino acids: CASSRPGQGGSNYGYTF.

The chain carries TRBV27 and TRBJ2-7; possible D gene TRBD2, 6 bases. The CDR3 length is 15 residues. The germline V gene has CDR1 MNHEY and CDR2 SMNVEV (reference sequence). Trimming shortened V by 6 bases and J by 7 bases, and 22 bases separated the two germline ends. The chain's CDR3 is CASSPGLPPLGEQYF. DNA for the CDR3: TGTGCCAGCAGCCCGGGACTCCCGCCCCTGGGAGAGCAGTACTTC.

This chain links TRBV7-9 with TRBJ1-6, with D possibly being TRBD1 (6 bases). Germline assignment: CDR1 SEHNR and CDR2 FQNEAQ (reference sequence). V was pared by 5 bases and J by 7 bases, with 15 bases between. The CDR3 totals 15 residues. The CDR3 coding sequence is TGTGCCAGCAGCGGGGGGGCAGCTGAAAATTCACCCCTCCACTTT. Protein product: CASSGGAAENSPLHF.

The rearrangement joins TRBV14 to TRBJ2-2, with 9 bases matching TRBD2. This CDR3 contains 18 residues. Germline V gene sequence: CDR1 SGHDN, CDR2 FVKESK. The V and J ends lost 1 base and 5 bases, in that order; junction bases with no gene match: 11. CDR3 sequence: CASSQVGFSGSGTGELFF. DNA for the CDR3: TGTGCCAGCAGCCAAGTCGGGTTTAGCGGGAGCGGAACCGGGGAGCTGTTTTTT.

In this sample, this clone turned up a few times. The V gene is TRBV6-5, the J gene TRBJ1-5; a weak D match, TRBD1 (5 bases). The germline V and J ends were trimmed by 7 bases and 9 bases, with 19 bases remaining between them. This CDR3 is 14 amino acids long. In germline, CDR1 is MNHEY, CDR2 SVGAGI. The DNA for the CDR3 is TGTGCCAGCACTTCCTCCCAGGGCAGAGGGCCCCAGCATTTT. Its translation is CASTSSQGRGPQHF.

This chain joins TRBV7-8 and TRBJ2-2; possibly TRBD2 for D (5 bases). The V end lost 5 bases, the J end lost 2 bases, and 15 bases lay between the germline ends. The CDR3 has 16 residues. Per the germline V gene, CDR1 is SGHVS and CDR2 is FQNEAQ. This chain's CDR3 is CASSPRGQANTGELFF. The CDR3 nucleotides read TGTGCCAGCAGCCCCAGAGGGCAGGCTAACACCGGGGAGCTGTTTTTT.

As to this clone: At the DNA level, this CDR3 is encoded by other sequences in the same sample as well. The chain has TRBV28 and TRBJ2-7, with a tentative D call TRBD2 (5 bases). V gave up 5 bases and J gave up 1 base, with 12 bases separating them. Germline V gene sequence: CDR1 MDHEN, CDR2 SYDVKM. The CDR3 spans 14 residues. The CDR3 is CASSPPGGSYEQYF. CDR3 in DNA: TGTGCCAGCAGTCCCCCCGGAGGTTCCTACGAGCAGTACTTC. Complete variable domain (other parts from reference TRBV28 and TRBJ2-7): DVKVTQSSRYLVKRTGEKVFLECVQDMDHENMFWYRQDPGLGLRLIYFSYDVKMKEKGDIPEGYSVSREKKERFSLILESASTNQTSMYLCASSPPGGSYEQYFGPGTRLTVT.

J is TRBJ1-1 and V is TRBV19; tentatively, D is TRBD1 (6 bases). The germline V and J ends were trimmed by 7 bases and 4 bases, with 16 bases remaining between them. The CDR3 contains 14 residues. In germline, CDR1 is LNHDA, CDR2 SQIVND (reference sequence). Here the CDR3 DNA reads TGTGCCAGTAAGCTTAGGGGGGTGGTCACTGAAGCTTTCTTT. It translates to CASKLRGVVTEAFF.

The CDR3 loop reads CASSLFLLASGTGELFF. The CDR3 DNA sequence: TGTGCCAGCAGTTTATTCCTTCTAGCGTCGGGCACCGGGGAGCTGTTTTTT. The rearrangement uses TRBV27 and TRBJ2-2; perhaps TRBD2 as D (6 bases). Trimming left V 1 base short and J 4 bases short, with 16 bases between. The CDR3 spans 17 residues. Germline CDR1 is MNHEY and CDR2 is SMNVEV (reference sequence).

The gene calls are TRBV7-2 and TRBJ1-3; D may be TRBD1 (6 bases). The V and J ends lost 5 bases and 0 bases respectively, with 14 bases between them. The CDR3 consists of 16 residues. The V gene's germline CDR1 is SGHTA and CDR2 FQGNSA. This chain's CDR3 is CASSKDSVYSGNTIYF. CDR3 in DNA: TGTGCCAGCAGCAAGGACAGTGTTTACTCTGGAAACACCATATATTTT.

The rearrangement joins TRBV3-1 (or the pseudogene TRBV3-2) to TRBJ2-6; D call uncertain. V lost 7 bases to trimming and J lost 0 bases, with 7 bases between them. Germline loops: CDR1 LGHDT, CDR2 YNNKEL (reference sequence). This CDR3 comprises 14 residues. As DNA, the CDR3 is TGTGCCAGCAATTCATTCTCTGGGGCCAACGTCCTGACTTTC. It yields the protein CASNSFSGANVLTF.

The gene calls are TRBV2 and TRBJ1-4; unclear D gene. With 5 bases removed from V and 7 bases from J, the gap between germline ends came to 14 bases. Germline V gene data show CDR1 as SNHLY and CDR2 as FYNNEI. The CDR3 has 14 residues. CDR3 nucleotide sequence: TGTGCCAGCAGTACAGACCCGAGACGTGAAAAACTGTTTTTT. It yields the protein CASSTDPRREKLFF.

This chain uses TRBV5-6 with TRBJ1-5; 9 bases fit TRBD1. CDR1 and CDR2 (germline): SGHDT, YYEEEE. V was pared by 6 bases and J by 9 bases, with 13 bases of the junction left unmatched. The CDR3 has 15 residues. CDR3: CASNVQGATSRPQHF. CDR3 DNA: TGTGCCAGCAATGTACAGGGGGCTACTAGTCGGCCCCAGCATTTT.

The chain carries TRBV7-3 and TRBJ2-1, with a tentative D call TRBD2 (6 bases). Germline values: CDR1 SGHTA, CDR2 FQGTGA. Trimming stripped 4 bases from V and 4 bases from J, with 17 bases between. This CDR3 has 16 amino acids. CDR3 loop: CASSWGVEPPYNEQFF. The CDR3 DNA reads TGTGCCAGCAGCTGGGGGGTGGAACCACCTTACAATGAGCAGTTCTTC.

The J gene is TRBJ1-1, the V gene TRBV28, with D possibly TRBD1 on 5 matching bases. Germline-derived CDR1 and CDR2 are MDHEN and SYDVKM. CDR3 length equals 14 residues. The V and J ends lost 6 bases and 2 bases respectively, with 13 bases between them. This chain's CDR3 is CASRTGGGNTEAFF. The CDR3, as DNA: TGTGCCAGCAGGACTGGGGGAGGAAACACTGAAGCTTTCTTT. Supplemented by reference TRBV28 and TRBJ1-1, the full variable domain reads DVKVTQSSRYLVKRTGEKVFLECVQDMDHENMFWYRQDPGLGLRLIYFSYDVKMKEKGDIPEGYSVSREKKERFSLILESASTNQTSMYLCASRTGGGNTEAFFGQGTRLTVV.

This clone was observed a handful of times. The chain employs TRBV2 and TRBJ2-4; 8 bases agree with TRBD2. The germline V gene encodes CDR1 SNHLY and CDR2 FYNNEI. V trimming: 10 bases; J trimming: 7 bases; junction bases outside the gene matches: 9. CDR3 size: 13 residues. The CDR3 sequence: CATSGGAGNIQYF. CDR3 bases: TGTGCCACATCGGGGGGGGCAGGGAACATTCAGTACTTC.

The chain employs TRBV20-1 and TRBJ1-3; no firm D call. The V end lost 3 bases, the J end lost 0 bases, and 15 bases lay between the germline ends. The germline CDR1 and CDR2 sequences are DFQATT and SNEGSKA (reference sequence). The CDR3 length is 16 residues. DNA for the CDR3: TGCAGTGCTAGTGATATGCGGGCCGTCTCTGGAAACACCATATATTTT. This sequence encodes CSASDMRAVSGNTIYF.